Sequencing of this T cell receptor (beta chain) was carried out in a study of cytomegalovirus exposure and HLA in healthy donors. The CDR3 length is 19 residues. Trimming at V came to 2 bases and at J to 6 bases, leaving 10 bases not matched to a gene. Germline V gene sequence: CDR1 SEHNR, CDR2 FQNEAQ (reference sequence). The PCR contained 60 Vbeta and 13 Jbeta primers. The table came from immunoSEQ multiplex PCR; TCRdb's copy has only in-frame clones and leaves some out. The sample lists over 90,000 clones, roughly 74% occurring once. Input material: PBMCs. The clonotype comes from a woman in her 70s in good health and CMV-seropositive. The chain combines TRBV7-9 with TRBJ2-1; TRBD2 aligns across 16 bases. The CDR3 nucleotides read TGTGCCAGCAGCTTAATCATCGGGACTAGCGGGAGGGGGCCCAATGAGCAGTTCTTC. Amino acid sequence: CASSLIIGTSGRGPNEQFF.